The following is a T cell receptor (beta chain) sequence with its context. Antigen unknown. The junction departs from the called germline gene at one end, perhaps through a read error. These data belong to a study of T cell repertoires in cytomegalovirus infection. TCRdb independently ran MiXCR on the reads; one entry per CDR3 protein. Here the sample spans fewer than 200,000 distinct CDR3 sequences, 20% to 25% being singletons. General observations from the study: Dominating the ex vivo response were HLA-C-restricted CMV-specific TCR beta clonotypes. Carriers of CMV and the relevant HLA type were discriminated by public TCR beta frequency.

This CDR3 is built from 18 residues. Germline values: CDR1 LNHNV, CDR2 YYDKDF (reference sequence). V and J are TRBV15 and TRBJ2-1; 9 bases are shared with TRBD1. The sequence came from a human donor in good health (CMV status not recorded). Some clones in this sample may be carry-over from other donors' samples. This material consisted of CD8+ T cells from cultured PBMCs, taken from culture after CMV antigen stimulation. DNA of the CDR3: TGTGCCACCAGCGGAGAGGTGGAAACAGGGGGCTACTACAATGAGCAGTTCTTC. This codes for CATSGEVETGGYYNEQFF.